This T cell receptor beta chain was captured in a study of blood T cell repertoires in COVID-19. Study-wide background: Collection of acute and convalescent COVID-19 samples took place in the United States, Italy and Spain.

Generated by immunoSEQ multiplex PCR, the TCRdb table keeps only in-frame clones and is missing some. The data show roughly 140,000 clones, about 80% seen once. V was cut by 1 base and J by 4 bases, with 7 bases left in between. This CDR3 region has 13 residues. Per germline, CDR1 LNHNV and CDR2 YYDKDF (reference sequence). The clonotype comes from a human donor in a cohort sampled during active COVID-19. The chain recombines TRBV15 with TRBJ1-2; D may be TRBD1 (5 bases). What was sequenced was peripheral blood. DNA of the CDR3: TGTGCCACCAGCAGAGGTGGGGCCTATGGCTACACCTTC. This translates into CATSRGGAYGYTF.